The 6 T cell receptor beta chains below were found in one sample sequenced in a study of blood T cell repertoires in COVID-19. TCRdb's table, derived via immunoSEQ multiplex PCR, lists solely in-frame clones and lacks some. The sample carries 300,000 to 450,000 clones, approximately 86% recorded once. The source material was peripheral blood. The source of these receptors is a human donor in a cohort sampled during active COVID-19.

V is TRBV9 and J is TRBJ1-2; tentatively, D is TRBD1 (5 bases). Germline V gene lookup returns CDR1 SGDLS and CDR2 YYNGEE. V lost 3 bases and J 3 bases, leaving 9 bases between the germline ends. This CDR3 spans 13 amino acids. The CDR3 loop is CASSADTHYGYTF. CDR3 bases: TGTGCCAGCAGCGCGGACACACACTATGGCTACACCTTC. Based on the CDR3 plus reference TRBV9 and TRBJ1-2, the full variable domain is DSGVTQTPKHLITATGQRVTLRCSPRSGDLSVYWYQQSLDQGLQFLIQYYNGEERAKGNILERFSAQQFPDLHSELNLSSLELGDSALYFCASSADTHYGYTFGSGTRLTVV.

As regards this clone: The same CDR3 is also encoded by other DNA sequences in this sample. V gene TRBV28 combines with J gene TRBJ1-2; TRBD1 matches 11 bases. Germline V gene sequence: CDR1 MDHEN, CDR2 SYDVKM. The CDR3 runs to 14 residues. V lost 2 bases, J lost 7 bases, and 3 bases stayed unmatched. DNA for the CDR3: TGTGCCAGCAGTTTAGGACAGGGGGCGGGTGGCTACACCTTC. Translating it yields CASSLGQGAGGYTF.

CDR3 DNA: TGTGCCAGCAGCTTGGGGTTCGGGGTCCGGGAGACCCAGTACTTC. Its protein product is CASSLGFGVRETQYF. V usage is TRBV5-4 and J usage is TRBJ2-5, with D maybe TRBD2 (5 bases). V was shortened by 0 bases and J by 5 bases, with 14 bases between the two germline ends. The CDR3 covers 15 residues. Germline loops: CDR1 SGHNT, CDR2 YYREEE (reference sequence).

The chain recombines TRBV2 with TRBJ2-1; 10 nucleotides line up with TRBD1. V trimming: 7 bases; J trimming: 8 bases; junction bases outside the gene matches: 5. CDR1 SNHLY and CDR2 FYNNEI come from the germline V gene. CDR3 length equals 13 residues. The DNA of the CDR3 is TGTGCCAGCAATGGGGACAGGGGTTATGAGCAGTTCTTC. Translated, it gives CASNGDRGYEQFF.

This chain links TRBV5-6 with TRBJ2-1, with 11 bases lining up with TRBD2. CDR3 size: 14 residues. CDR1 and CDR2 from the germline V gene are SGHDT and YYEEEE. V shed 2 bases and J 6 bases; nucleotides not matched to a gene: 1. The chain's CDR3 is CASSFSGGANEQFF. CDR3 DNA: TGTGCCAGCAGCTTTAGCGGGGGGGCCAATGAGCAGTTCTTC.

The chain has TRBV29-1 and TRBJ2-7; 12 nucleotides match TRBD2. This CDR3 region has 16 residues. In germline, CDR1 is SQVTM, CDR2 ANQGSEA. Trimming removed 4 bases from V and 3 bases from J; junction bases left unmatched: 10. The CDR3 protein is CSVGGFGLAGLYEQYF. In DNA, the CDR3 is TGCAGCGTTGGGGGTTTTGGACTAGCGGGACTCTACGAGCAGTACTTC.